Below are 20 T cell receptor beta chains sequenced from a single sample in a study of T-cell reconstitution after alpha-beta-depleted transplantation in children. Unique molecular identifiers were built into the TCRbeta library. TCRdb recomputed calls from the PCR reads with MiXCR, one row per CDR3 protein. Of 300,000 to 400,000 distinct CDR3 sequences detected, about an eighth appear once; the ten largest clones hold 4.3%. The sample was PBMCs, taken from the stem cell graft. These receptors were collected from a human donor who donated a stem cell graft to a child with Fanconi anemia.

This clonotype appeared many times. The CDR3 DNA follows: TGTGCCAGCACCCAAGGGTCCATCTACACCTTC. The encoded protein is CASTQGSIYTF. The chain links TRBV28 to TRBJ1-2; D remains ambiguous. The ends were cut back, 7 bases at V and 10 bases at J, with 13 bases in the middle. The CDR3 has 11 residues. Germline V CDR1 and CDR2: MDHEN, SYDVKM.

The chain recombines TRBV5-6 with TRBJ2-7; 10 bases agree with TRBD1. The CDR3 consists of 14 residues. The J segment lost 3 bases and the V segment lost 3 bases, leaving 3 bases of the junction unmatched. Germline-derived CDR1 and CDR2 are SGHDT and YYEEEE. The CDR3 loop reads CASSSDRGLYEQYF. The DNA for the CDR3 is TGTGCCAGCAGCTCCGACAGGGGGCTCTACGAGCAGTACTTC.

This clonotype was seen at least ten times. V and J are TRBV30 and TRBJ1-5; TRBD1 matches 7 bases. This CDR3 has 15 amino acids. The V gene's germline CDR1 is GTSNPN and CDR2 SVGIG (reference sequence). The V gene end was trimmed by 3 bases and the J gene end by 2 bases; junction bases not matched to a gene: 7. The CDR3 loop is CAWRGRDSRNQPQHF. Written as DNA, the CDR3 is TGTGCCTGGAGAGGTCGGGACAGCCGCAATCAGCCCCAGCATTTT.

DNA for the CDR3: TGTGCCAGCAGCCACGGGACAGGGAGGGGGAACACTGAAGCTTTCTTT. Translating gives CASSHGTGRGNTEAFF. This chain connects TRBV5-6 to TRBJ1-1, with 9 bases matching TRBD1. J was trimmed by 1 base and V by 4 bases; bases with no gene match: 8. The CDR3 consists of 16 residues. Germline-derived CDR1 and CDR2 are SGHDT and YYEEEE.

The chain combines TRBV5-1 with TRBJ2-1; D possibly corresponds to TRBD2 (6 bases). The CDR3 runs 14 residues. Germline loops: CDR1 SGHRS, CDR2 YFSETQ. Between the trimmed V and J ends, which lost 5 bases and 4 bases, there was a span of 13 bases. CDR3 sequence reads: CASSWAGTYNEQFF. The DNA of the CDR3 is TGCGCCAGCAGTTGGGCAGGGACTTACAATGAGCAGTTCTTC.

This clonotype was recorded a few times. The CDR3 reads CSAQTESYNEQFF. CDR3 DNA: TGCAGCGCCCAAACAGAGTCCTACAATGAGCAGTTCTTC. The J gene is TRBJ2-1, the V gene TRBV29-1; D not certain. Trimming took off 7 bases at V and 1 base at J, with 11 bases between the two ends. The CDR3 runs to 13 residues. Germline values: CDR1 SQVTM, CDR2 ANQGSEA.

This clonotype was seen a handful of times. CDR3: CASSLDGFGARADTQYF. DNA of the CDR3: TGCGCCAGCAGCTTGGATGGGTTCGGGGCAAGGGCAGATACGCAGTATTTT. The V call is TRBV5-1, the J call TRBJ2-3; D might be TRBD1 or TRBD2, each matching 5 bases. CDR1 is SGHRS, CDR2 YFSETQ, per germline. The CDR3 length is 17 residues. V was clipped by 0 bases and J by 4 bases, with 18 bases between them.

CDR3 in DNA: TGTGCCAGCAGTTTAGGGACAGACTATGAAGCTTTCTTT. Translation gives CASSLGTDYEAFF. The chain links TRBV27 to TRBJ1-1; the match to TRBD1 covers 7 bases. The CDR3 has 13 residues. Germline CDR1 reads MNHEY; CDR2 reads SMNVEV (reference sequence). The ends lost 2 bases at V and 7 bases at J; junction bases unmatched: 4.

The chain's CDR3 is CASGFSGDKNIQYF. CDR3 bases: TGTGCTAGTGGTTTTTCAGGGGACAAAAACATTCAGTACTTC. The V and J genes are TRBV12-5 and TRBJ2-4, with D perhaps matching TRBD1 (6 bases). Trimming took 3 bases from V and 3 from J, leaving 9 bases between them. Germline V gene data show CDR1 as LGHNT and CDR2 as FRNRAP. This CDR3 contains 14 residues.

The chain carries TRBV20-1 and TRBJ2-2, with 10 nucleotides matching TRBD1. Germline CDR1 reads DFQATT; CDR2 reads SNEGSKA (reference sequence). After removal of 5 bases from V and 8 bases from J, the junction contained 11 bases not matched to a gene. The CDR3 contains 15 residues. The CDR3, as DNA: TGCAGTGCTCCCGGGACAGGGGCCATCCAGGGGGAGCTGTTTTTT. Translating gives CSAPGTGAIQGELFF.

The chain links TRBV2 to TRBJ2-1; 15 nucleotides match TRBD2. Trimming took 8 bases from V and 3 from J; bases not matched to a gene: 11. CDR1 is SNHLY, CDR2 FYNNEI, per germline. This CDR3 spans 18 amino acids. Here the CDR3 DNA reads TGTGCCAGCTGCCCCGGGACTAGCGGGGGGTACGGCTACAATGAGCAGTTCTTC. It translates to CASCPGTSGGYGYNEQFF.

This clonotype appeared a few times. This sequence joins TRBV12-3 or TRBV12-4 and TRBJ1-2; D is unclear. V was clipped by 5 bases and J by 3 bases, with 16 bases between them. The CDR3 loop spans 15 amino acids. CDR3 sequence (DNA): TGTGCCAGCAGTCTAGGGAGGGTGTTGGACTATGGCTACACCTTC. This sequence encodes CASSLGRVLDYGYTF.

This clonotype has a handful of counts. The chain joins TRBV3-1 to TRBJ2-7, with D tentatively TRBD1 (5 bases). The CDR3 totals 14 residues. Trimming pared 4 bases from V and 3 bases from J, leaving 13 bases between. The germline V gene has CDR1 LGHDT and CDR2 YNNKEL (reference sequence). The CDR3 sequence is CASSPSGHLYEQYF. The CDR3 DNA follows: TGTGCCAGCAGCCCTTCCGGACACCTCTACGAGCAGTACTTC.

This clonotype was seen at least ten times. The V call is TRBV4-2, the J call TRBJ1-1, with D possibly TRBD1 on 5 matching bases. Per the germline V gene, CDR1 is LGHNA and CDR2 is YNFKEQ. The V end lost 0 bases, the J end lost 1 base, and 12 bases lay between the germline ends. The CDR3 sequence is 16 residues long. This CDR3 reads CASSQDRGGWNTEAFF. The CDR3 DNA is TGTGCCAGCAGCCAAGATCGGGGGGGATGGAACACTGAAGCTTTCTTT.

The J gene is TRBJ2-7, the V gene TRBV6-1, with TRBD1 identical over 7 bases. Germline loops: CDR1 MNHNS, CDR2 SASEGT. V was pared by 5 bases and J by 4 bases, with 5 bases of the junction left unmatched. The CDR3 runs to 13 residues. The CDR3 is CASSSRGLYEQYV. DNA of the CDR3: TGTGCCAGCAGTAGTAGGGGGCTGTACGAGCAGTACGTC.

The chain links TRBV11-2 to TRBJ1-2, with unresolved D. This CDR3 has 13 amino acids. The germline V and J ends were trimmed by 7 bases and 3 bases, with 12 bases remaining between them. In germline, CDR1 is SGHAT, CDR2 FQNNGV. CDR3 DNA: TGTGCCAGCACCTCCGGAGGTGACTATGGCTACACCTTC. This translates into CASTSGGDYGYTF.

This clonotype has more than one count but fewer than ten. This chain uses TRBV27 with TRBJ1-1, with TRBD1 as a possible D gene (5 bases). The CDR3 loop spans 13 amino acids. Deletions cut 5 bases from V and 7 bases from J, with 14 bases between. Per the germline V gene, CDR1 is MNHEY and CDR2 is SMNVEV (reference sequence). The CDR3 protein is CASSPHGAGEAFF. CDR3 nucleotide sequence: TGTGCCAGCAGTCCTCATGGGGCGGGTGAAGCTTTCTTT.

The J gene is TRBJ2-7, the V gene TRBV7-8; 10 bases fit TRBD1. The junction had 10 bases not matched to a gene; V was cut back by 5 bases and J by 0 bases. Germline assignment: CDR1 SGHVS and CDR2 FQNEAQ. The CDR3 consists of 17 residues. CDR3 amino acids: CASSPTGGSFGSYEQYF. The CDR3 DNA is TGTGCCAGCAGCCCGACAGGGGGCTCCTTTGGCTCCTACGAGCAGTACTTC.

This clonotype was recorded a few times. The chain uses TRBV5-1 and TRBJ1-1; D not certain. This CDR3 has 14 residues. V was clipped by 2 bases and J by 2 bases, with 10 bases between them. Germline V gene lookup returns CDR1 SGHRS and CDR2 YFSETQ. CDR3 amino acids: CASSFGELNTEAFF. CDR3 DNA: TGCGCCAGCAGCTTCGGAGAATTAAACACTGAAGCTTTCTTT.

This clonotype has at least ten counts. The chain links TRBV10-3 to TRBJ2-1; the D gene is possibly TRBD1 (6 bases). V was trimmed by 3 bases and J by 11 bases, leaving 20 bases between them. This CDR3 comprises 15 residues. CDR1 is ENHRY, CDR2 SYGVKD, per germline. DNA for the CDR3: TGTGCCATCAGTGAAGAAAGGACAGCCCTTTTTCAGCAGTTCTTC. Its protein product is CAISEERTALFQQFF.